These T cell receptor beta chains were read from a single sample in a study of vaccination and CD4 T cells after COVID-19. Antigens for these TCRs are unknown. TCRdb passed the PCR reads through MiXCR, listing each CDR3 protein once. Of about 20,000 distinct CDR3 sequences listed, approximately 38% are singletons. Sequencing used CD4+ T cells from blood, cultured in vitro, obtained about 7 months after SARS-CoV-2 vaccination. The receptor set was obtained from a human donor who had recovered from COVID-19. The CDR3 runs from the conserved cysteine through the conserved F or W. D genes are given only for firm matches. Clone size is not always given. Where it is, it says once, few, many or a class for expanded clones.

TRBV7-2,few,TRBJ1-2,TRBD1,TGTGCCAGCAGCTTAGACAGGGGGCTCTATGGCTACACCTTC,CASSLDRGLYGYTF
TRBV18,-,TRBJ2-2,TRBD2,TGTGCCAGCCGAGGGACTAGCGGGAGCGCCGGGGAGCTGTTTTTT,CASRGTSGSAGELFF
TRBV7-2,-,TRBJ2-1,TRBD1,TGTGCCAGCAGCCCGGGACAGGGATACAATGAGCAGTTCTTC,CASSPGQGYNEQFF
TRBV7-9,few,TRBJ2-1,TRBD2,TGTGCCAGCAGCTTCGCCGGGAGGTCCTACAATGAGCAGTTCTTC,CASSFAGRSYNEQFF
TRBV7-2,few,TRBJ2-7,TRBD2,TGTGCCAGCAGCCCAGGACTAGCGGGGCCCTACGAGCAGTACTTC,CASSPGLAGPYEQYF
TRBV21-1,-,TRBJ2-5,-,TGTGCCAGCAGCAAAGCGCTCACAGGGGGCGCAGAGACCCAGTACTTC,CASSKALTGGAETQYF
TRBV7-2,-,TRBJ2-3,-,TGTGCCAGCAGCTTCGGAGGGGGGAGAATAAACACAGATACGCAGTATTTT,CASSFGGGRINTDTQYF
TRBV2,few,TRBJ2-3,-,TGTGCGAGCAGACTATTGTCAGATACGCAGTATTTT,CASRLLSDTQYF
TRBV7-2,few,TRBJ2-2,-,TGTGCCAGCAGCGTAAGCAGGGACCGAGCTTTAACCGGGGAGCTGTTTTTT,CASSVSRDRALTGELFF
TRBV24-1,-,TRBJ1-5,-,TGTGCCACCAGTGATTTGCTGAGCAATCAGCCCCAGCATTTT,CATSDLLSNQPQHF
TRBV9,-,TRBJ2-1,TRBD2,TGTGCCAGCAGCGGACGACAACGACTAGCGGGGGGATTCAATGAGCAGTTCTTC,CASSGRQRLAGGFNEQFF
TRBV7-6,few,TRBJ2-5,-,TGTGCCAGCAGCTACACCGGGACATTCCAAGAGACCCAGTACTTC,CASSYTGTFQETQYF
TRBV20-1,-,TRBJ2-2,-,TGCTGCCGGCCCGGGCCCACCGGGGAGCTGTTTTTT,CCRPGPTGELFF
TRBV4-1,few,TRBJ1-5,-,TGCGCCAGCAGCCGCGGACACAACAATCAGCCCCAGCATTTT,CASSRGHNNQPQHF
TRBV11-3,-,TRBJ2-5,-,TGTGCCAGCAGCCCACGGGGAAAAGAGACCCAGTACTTC,CASSPRGKETQYF
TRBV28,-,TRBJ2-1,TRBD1,TGTGCCAGCATCGGGACAGGGTCTTACAATGAGCAGTTCTTC,CASIGTGSYNEQFF
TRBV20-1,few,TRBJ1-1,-,TGCAGTGCTCAAACGGGAAACGAAGCTTTCTTT,CSAQTGNEAFF
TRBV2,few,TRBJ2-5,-,TGTGCCAGCAGTGGATTTAGCGGTGGGGAGACCCAGTACTTC,CASSGFSGGETQYF
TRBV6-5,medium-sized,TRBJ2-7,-,TGTGCCAGCAGTTACGCTTCTAGCTATGGGCAGTACTTC,CASSYASSYGQYF
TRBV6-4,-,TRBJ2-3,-,TGTGCCAGCAGTAGTGGCGGGTACACAGATACGCAGTATTTT,CASSSGGYTDTQYF
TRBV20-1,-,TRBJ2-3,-,TGCAGTGCTAGGTCTAGCAGAAGCACAGATACGCAGTATTTT,CSARSSRSTDTQYF
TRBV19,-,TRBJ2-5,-,TGTGCCAGTAGTATAGTGGGGGCGTCACTACAAGAGACCCAGTACTTC,CASSIVGASLQETQYF
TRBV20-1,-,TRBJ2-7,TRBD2,TGCAGTGCTATCCCGGGACTAGCGGATTACTACGAGCAGTACTTC,CSAIPGLADYYEQYF
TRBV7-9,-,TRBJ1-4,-,TGTGCCAGCAGCTTAGAGGACCGTGAACTGTTTTTT,CASSLEDRELFF
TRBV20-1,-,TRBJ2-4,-,TGCAGTGCTAGAGATTCTGGAAACATTCAGTACTTC,CSARDSGNIQYF
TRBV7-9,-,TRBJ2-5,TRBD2,TGTGCCAGCAGCTCGTATAACGGGGGGGCCCAGTACTTC,CASSSYNGGAQYF
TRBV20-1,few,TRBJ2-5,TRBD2,TGCAGTGCTAAGGGACTAGCGGGAGCATCGCGGGAGACCCAGTACTTC,CSAKGLAGASRETQYF
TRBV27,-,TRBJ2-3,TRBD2,TGTGCCAGCAGCGCGGGACTAGCGGGAGTGGGCGTGTATACGCAGTATTTT,CASSAGLAGVGVYTQYF
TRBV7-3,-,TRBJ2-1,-,TGTGCCAGCATCGGTGGGGGACAGGGCCTCAGCGGGAGAATTGATGAGCAGTTCTTC,CASIGGGQGLSGRIDEQFF
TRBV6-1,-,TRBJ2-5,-,TGTGCCAGCAGTGAGAACTACCAAGAGACCCAGTACTTC,CASSENYQETQYF
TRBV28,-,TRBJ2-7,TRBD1,TGTGCCAGCAGTTCTCCTCTAAACAGGGGCGGCTACGAGCAGTACTTC,CASSSPLNRGGYEQYF
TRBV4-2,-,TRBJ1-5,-,TGTGCCAGCAGCCAAGGGGGCGTGAGCAATCAGCCCCAGCATTTT,CASSQGGVSNQPQHF
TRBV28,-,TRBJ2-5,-,TGTGCCAGCAGTCCAGCAGGAGGGCCTCGAGAGACCCAGTACTTC,CASSPAGGPRETQYF
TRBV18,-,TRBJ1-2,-,TGTGCCAGCTCACCCCGGAGGTCCAGGGACTATGGCTACACCTTC,CASSPRRSRDYGYTF
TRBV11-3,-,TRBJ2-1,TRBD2,TGTGCCAGCAGCCTAGGCGGGACTAGTGGTTTCGATGAGCAGTTCTTC,CASSLGGTSGFDEQFF
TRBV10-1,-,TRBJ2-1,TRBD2,TGCGCCAGCAGTGAGTCGACTAGCGGGAGTGATGAGCAGTTCTTC,CASSESTSGSDEQFF
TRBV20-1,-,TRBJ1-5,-,TGCAGTGCTAGTAAAGGGAATAGCAATCAGCCCCAGCATTTT,CSASKGNSNQPQHF
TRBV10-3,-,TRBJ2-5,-,TGTGCCATCAGCGTCCCGGGCCCACGGGAGACCCAGTACTTC,CAISVPGPRETQYF
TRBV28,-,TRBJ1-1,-,TGTGCCAGCAGGAGGAGGAGGCACACTGAAGCTTTCTTT,CASRRRRHTEAFF
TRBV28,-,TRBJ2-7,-,TGTGCCAGCAGTTTAATATCAGGGGACTTCCCCTGGGAGCAGTACTTC,CASSLISGDFPWEQYF
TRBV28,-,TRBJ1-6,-,TGTGCCAGCAGTTTTGCCAGCCCCAACTCCTATAATTCACCCCTCCACTTT,CASSFASPNSYNSPLHF
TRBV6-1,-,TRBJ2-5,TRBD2,TGTGCCAGCAGTCCGGGACTAGTAAGGGAGACCCAGTACTTC,CASSPGLVRETQYF